The 8 T cell receptor beta chains in this list originate from one sample, sequenced in a study of CD8 T cells in ankylosing spondylitis. TCRdb recomputed calls from the 5' RACE reads with MiXCR, one row per CDR3 protein. The repertoire holds approximately 340,000 distinct CDR3 sequences, about 14% seen once, with approximately 1% in the top ten. Sequencing was done on a sample of blood, either unsorted or a sorted T cell fraction (not recorded which). The origin of the receptors is a male donor with ankylosing spondylitis or in good health (not recorded which).

This clonotype was observed a few times. This chain joins TRBV11-2 and TRBJ2-5; the match to TRBD2 covers 9 bases. The germline V gene encodes CDR1 SGHAT and CDR2 FQNNGV. This CDR3 has 17 residues. V was clipped by 1 base and J by 1 base; unmatched bases: 7. For the CDR3, the DNA is TGTGCCAGCAGCTTAGTTGATCTAGCGGGGCCCCAAGAGACCCAGTACTTC. Amino acid sequence: CASSLVDLAGPQETQYF.

This clonotype has more than one count but fewer than ten. The chain joins TRBV3-1 to TRBJ2-1; 7 nucleotides match TRBD2. The CDR3 extends over 13 amino acids. With 5 bases clipped from V and 10 bases from J, the junction kept 8 bases outside the gene matches. Germline V lookup: CDR1 LGHDT, CDR2 YNNKEL (reference sequence). CDR3 loop: CASSTRGRDEQFF. CDR3 nucleotide sequence: TGTGCCAGCAGCACCCGGGGGAGGGACGAGCAGTTCTTC.

This clonotype was counted a few times. V gene TRBV2 combines with J gene TRBJ1-2, with 7 positions matching TRBD1. Losses at the gene ends were 7 bases for V and 6 bases for J; bases not matched to a gene: 14. Germline V gene sequence: CDR1 SNHLY, CDR2 FYNNEI. CDR3 length: 15 residues. DNA of the CDR3: TGTGCCAGCAATGATCGCTGGGCAGGGGGAGATGGCTACACCTTC. Translated, it gives CASNDRWAGGDGYTF.

This clonotype was observed a few times. This chain uses TRBV27 with TRBJ2-7; maybe TRBD2 (5 bases). The CDR3 totals 15 residues. The V gene's germline CDR1 is MNHEY and CDR2 SMNVEV (reference sequence). Trimming left V 3 bases short and J 4 bases short, with 16 bases between. CDR3 nucleotide sequence: TGTGCCAGCAGTTTGATGGGAGCACGGGCTTACGAGCAGTACTTC. Translating it yields CASSLMGARAYEQYF.

This clonotype appeared a few times. The chain joins TRBV12-3 or TRBV12-4 to TRBJ1-1; 8 bases agree with TRBD1. The CDR3 consists of 13 residues. J lost 7 bases, V lost 7 bases, and 8 bases had no gene match. This chain's CDR3 is CASNQGAAFEAFF. The CDR3 bases are TGTGCCAGCAATCAGGGGGCCGCTTTTGAAGCTTTCTTT.

V and J are TRBV27 and TRBJ2-5, with D uncertain. The CDR3 runs to 13 residues. From germline, CDR1 is MNHEY and CDR2 SMNVEV (reference sequence). Trimming left V 3 bases short and J 4 bases short, with 9 bases between. CDR3 in amino acids: CASSFRRGETQYF. CDR3 coding DNA: TGTGCCAGCAGTTTTCGGCGAGGAGAGACCCAGTACTTC.

This clonotype was picked up many times. V and J are TRBV6-1 and TRBJ1-1, with 7 bases fitting TRBD1. J lost 0 bases, V lost 6 bases, and 4 bases had no gene match. CDR1 MNHNS and CDR2 SASEGT come from the germline V gene. The CDR3 runs 14 residues. CDR3 residues: CASRRTGVNTEAFF. CDR3 bases: TGTGCCAGCAGACGGACAGGAGTGAACACTGAAGCTTTCTTT.

The gene calls are TRBV6-1 and TRBJ2-3; 11 nucleotides line up with TRBD2. There are 14 residues in the CDR3. The germline V gene encodes CDR1 MNHNS and CDR2 SASEGT. Germline trimming cut 6 bases from V and 8 bases from J; bases unmatched to any gene: 7. The CDR3 is CASSPLAGGGTQYF. The CDR3 DNA sequence: TGTGCCAGCAGCCCTCTAGCGGGAGGAGGTACGCAGTATTTT.